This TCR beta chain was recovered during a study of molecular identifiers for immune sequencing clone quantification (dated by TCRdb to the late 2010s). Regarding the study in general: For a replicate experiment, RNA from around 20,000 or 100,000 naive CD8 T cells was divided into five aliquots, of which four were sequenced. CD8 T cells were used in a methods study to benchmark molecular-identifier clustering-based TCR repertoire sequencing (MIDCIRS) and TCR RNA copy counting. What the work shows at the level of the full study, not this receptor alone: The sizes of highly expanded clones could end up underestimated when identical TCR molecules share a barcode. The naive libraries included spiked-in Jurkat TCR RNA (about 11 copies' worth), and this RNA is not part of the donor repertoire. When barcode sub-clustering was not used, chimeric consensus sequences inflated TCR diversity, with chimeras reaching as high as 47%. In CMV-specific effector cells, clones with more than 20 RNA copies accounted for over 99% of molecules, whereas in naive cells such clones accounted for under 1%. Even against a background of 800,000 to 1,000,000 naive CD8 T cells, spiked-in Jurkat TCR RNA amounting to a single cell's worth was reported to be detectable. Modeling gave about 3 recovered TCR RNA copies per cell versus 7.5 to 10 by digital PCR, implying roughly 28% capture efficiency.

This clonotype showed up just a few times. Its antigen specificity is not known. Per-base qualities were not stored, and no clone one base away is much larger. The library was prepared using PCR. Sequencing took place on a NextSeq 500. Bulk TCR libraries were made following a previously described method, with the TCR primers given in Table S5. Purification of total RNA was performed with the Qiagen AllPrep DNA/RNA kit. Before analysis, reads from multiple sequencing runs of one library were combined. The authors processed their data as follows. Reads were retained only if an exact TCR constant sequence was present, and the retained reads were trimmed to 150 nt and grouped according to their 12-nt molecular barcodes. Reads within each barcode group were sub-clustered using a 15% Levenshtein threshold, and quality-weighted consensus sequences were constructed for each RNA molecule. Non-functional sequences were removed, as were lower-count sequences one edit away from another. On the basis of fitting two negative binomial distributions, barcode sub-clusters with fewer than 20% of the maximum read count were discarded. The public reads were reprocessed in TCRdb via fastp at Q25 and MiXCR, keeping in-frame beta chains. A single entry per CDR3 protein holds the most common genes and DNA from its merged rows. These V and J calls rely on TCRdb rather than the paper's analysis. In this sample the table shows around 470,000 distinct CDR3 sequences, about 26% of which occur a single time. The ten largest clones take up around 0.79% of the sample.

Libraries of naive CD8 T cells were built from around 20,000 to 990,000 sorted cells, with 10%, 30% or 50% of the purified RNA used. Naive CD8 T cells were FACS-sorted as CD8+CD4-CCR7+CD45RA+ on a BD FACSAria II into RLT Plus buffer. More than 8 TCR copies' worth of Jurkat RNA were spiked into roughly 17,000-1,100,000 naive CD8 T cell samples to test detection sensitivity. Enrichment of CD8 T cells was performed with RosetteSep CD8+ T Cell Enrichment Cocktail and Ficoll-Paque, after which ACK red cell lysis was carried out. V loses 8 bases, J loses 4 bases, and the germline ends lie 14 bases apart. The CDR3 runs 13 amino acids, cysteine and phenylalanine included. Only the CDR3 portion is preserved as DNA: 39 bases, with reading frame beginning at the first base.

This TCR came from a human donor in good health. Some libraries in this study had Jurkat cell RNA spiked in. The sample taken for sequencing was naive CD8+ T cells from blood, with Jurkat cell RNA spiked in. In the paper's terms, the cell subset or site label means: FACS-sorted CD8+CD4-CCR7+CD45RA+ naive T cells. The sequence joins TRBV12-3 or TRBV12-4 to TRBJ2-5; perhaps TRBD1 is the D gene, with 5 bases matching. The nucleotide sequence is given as TGTGCCAGCTCCGGTGGGGCCCGAGAGACCCAGTACTTC. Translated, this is CASSGGARETQYF.